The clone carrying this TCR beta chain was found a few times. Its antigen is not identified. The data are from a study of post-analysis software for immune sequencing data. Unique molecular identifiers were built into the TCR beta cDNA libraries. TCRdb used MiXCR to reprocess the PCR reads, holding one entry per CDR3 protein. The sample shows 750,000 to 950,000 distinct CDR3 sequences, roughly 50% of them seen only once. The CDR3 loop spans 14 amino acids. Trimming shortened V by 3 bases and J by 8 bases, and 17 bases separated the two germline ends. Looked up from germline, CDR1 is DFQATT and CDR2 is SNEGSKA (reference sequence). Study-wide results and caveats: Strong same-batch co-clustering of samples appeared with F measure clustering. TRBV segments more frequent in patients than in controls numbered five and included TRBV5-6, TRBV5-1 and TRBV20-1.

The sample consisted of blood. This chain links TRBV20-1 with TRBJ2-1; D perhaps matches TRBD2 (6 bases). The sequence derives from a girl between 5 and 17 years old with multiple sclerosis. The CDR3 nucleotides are TGCAGTGCTAGGGCGGGCGGGATCTGGGATGAGCAGTTCTTC. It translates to CSARAGGIWDEQFF.